This TCR beta chain emerged from a study of blood T cell repertoires in COVID-19. Turning to the study itself: PBMCs, B-cell-depleted T cells, or T cells were the source of the cDNA or gDNA that made up the material.

Source study methods: The assay estimated nucleated cells by amplifying reference gene primers. Generated by immunoSEQ multiplex PCR, the TCRdb table keeps only in-frame clones and is missing some. V and J calls and clone size are as listed in that table; D and trimming were resolved from the DNA. The sample lists over 150,000 clones, roughly nine tenths occurring once. This CDR3 comprises 16 residues. Germline CDR1 reads SGDLS; CDR2 reads YYNGEE. V shed 3 bases, J shed 4 bases, and the junction held 7 bases outside the gene matches. The chain employs TRBV9 and TRBJ2-1; 10 bases agree with TRBD1. The TCR originated in a man aged 45 to 65 with acute or convalescent COVID-19. Sequenced: peripheral blood. CDR3 nucleotides: TGTGCCAGCAGCGAAAGGCCGGGACAGGGGTACAATGAGCAGTTCTTC. It specifies CASSERPGQGYNEQFF. Using reference TRBV9 and TRBJ2-1 for the parts outside the CDR3, the full variable domain is DSGVTQTPKHLITATGQRVTLRCSPRSGDLSVYWYQQSLDQGLQFLIQYYNGEERAKGNILERFSAQQFPDLHSELNLSSLELGDSALYFCASSERPGQGYNEQFFGPGTRLTVL.